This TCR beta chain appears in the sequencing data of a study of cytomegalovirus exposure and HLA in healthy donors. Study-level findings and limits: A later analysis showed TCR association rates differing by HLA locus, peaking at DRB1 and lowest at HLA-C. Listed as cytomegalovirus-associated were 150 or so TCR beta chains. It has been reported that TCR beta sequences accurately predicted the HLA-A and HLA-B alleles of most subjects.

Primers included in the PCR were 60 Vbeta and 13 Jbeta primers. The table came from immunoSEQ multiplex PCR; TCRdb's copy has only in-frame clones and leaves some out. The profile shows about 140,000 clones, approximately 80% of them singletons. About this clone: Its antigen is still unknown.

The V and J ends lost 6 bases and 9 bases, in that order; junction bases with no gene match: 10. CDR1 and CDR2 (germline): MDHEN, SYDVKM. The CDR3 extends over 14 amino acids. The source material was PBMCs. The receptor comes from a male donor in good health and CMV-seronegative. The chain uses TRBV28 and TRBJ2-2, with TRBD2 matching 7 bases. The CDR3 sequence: CASSTGLPPRELFF. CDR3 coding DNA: TGTGCCAGCAGCACGGGACTACCCCCCCGGGAGCTGTTTTTT.